The clone carrying this T cell receptor beta chain has a handful of counts. Its specificity is not known. The Oncomine TCR Beta short-read assay was applied to DNA of cultured CD4+ T cells. The genomic DNA was obtained from cultured CD4+ T cells by extraction with the QIAamp micro DNA kit. TCRdb re-called the PCR reads with MiXCR, one entry per CDR3 protein. This sample yields roughly 11,000 distinct CDR3 sequences, of which around 28% are seen a single time; roughly 19% belongs to the top ten. This sample was taken from a study of vaccination and CD4 T cells after COVID-19. Study details: Those taking part got two shots of either the BNT162b2 or the mRNA-1273 vaccine. Overlapping spike peptides served as the stimulus for the cells. These peptides came from SARS-CoV-2 and from the common cold coronaviruses HCoV-NL63, HCoV-OC43 and HCoV-229E.

Deletions cut 1 base from V and 8 bases from J, with 23 bases between. CDR1 is LGHNA, CDR2 YNFKEQ, per germline. The CDR3 runs to 17 residues. The treatment is: roughly 10-day PBMC culture with coronavirus spike peptide pools or control peptides (ViraFEST assay). Researchers collected the unexposed donor's CD4+ T cells before the COVID-19 pandemic (2011-2018). Following expansion of antigen-specific T cells with peptide pools, ViraFEST then sequenced TCRs. Probing of unexposed-donor CD4+ T cells with SARS-CoV-2 S/N and four cold-coronavirus spikes was done, cells permitting. The specimen was CD4+ T cells from blood, cultured in vitro. The chain recombines TRBV4-2 with TRBJ1-2; D unclear. The sequence was collected from a human donor in good health. CDR3 in amino acids: CASSQGPLEGITRGYTF. CDR3 in DNA: TGTGCCAGCAGCCAAGGGCCCCTAGAAGGTATTACGAGGGGCTACACCTTC.